Listed here are 18 T cell receptor beta chains from one sample, sequenced in a study of glioma-infiltrating T cells. Amplification of TCR alpha and beta CDR3 regions from RNA used iRepertoire nested multiplex PCR. MiXCR, applied by TCRdb to the multiplex PCR reads, yields one record per CDR3 protein. The table records a few hundred thousand distinct CDR3 sequences, 41% of them present only once. Sequencing was carried out using glioma tissue, nonneoplastic brain tissue, or PBMCs (not recorded which). Source of these receptors: a human donor with low-grade glioma or glioblastoma, undergoing nonglioma brain surgery, or in good health (not recorded which).

The genes are TRBV7-9 and TRBJ2-7; D may correspond to TRBD1 or TRBD2 (5 bases each). Germline loops: CDR1 SEHNR, CDR2 FQNEAQ (reference sequence). The CDR3 totals 14 residues. Trimming pared 5 bases from V and 0 bases from J, leaving 11 bases between. Here the CDR3 reads CASSQSGTSYEQYF. CDR3 nucleotides: TGTGCCAGCAGCCAGTCCGGGACCTCCTACGAGCAGTACTTC.

The CDR3 loop is CASSFPIQGGRNQPQHF. As DNA, the CDR3 is TGTGCCAGCAGCTTCCCAATTCAAGGGGGACGCAATCAGCCCCAGCATTTT. The chain is built from TRBV7-9 and TRBJ1-5, with D possibly matching TRBD1 (6 bases). The CDR3 runs to 17 residues. Per the germline V gene, CDR1 is SEHNR and CDR2 is FQNEAQ (reference sequence). V lost 3 bases and J 2 bases, leaving 17 bases between the germline ends.

This clonotype was seen ten or more times. J is TRBJ2-3 and V is TRBV20-1; 8 bases match TRBD2. The CDR3 is 12 amino acids. CDR1 and CDR2 (germline): DFQATT, SNEGSKA (reference sequence). V trimming: 1 base; J trimming: 6 bases; junction bases outside the gene matches: 0. This CDR3 is CSARAGGDTQYF. The DNA of the CDR3 is TGCAGTGCTAGAGCGGGGGGGGATACGCAGTATTTT.

This clonotype was seen more than once but under ten times. The chain uses TRBV28 and TRBJ2-7; weak D call: TRBD1 (6 bases). The CDR3 is 16 amino acids. Germline CDR1 is MDHEN and CDR2 is SYDVKM. V lost 2 bases and J lost 1, with 15 bases in between. CDR3 amino acids: CASSLRFGDISYEQYF. CDR3 bases: TGTGCCAGCAGTTTAAGGTTTGGGGACATATCCTACGAGCAGTACTTC.

This clonotype has only a few counts. This rearrangement joins TRBV20-1 to TRBJ2-7; no firm D call. V shed 1 base and J shed 3 bases, with 13 bases lying between them. The CDR3 is made up of 14 amino acids. Germline loops: CDR1 DFQATT, CDR2 SNEGSKA (reference sequence). In nucleotides, the CDR3 is TGCAGTGCTAGAGCCCCCGGCACAGACTACGAGCAGTACTTC. Translating gives CSARAPGTDYEQYF.

The chain uses TRBV6-2 or TRBV6-3 and TRBJ2-7, with D hard to call. Germline loops: CDR1 MNHEY, CDR2 SVGEGT. The CDR3 runs 14 residues. The V and J ends lost 5 bases and 7 bases respectively, with 18 bases between them. CDR3 sequence reads: CASSRVRGMGEQYF. The CDR3 DNA reads TGTGCCAGCAGTCGGGTCCGCGGTATGGGGGAGCAGTACTTC.

This clonotype showed up many times. CDR3 amino acids: CASRDRGRTDTQYF. The CDR3 nucleotides read TGTGCCAGCAGGGACAGGGGGCGCACAGATACGCAGTATTTT. The chain is built from TRBV7-6 and TRBJ2-3; 11 bases fit TRBD1. The CDR3 is made up of 14 amino acids. V was pared by 6 bases and J by 1 base, with 0 bases of the junction left unmatched. CDR1 is SGHVS and CDR2 is FNYEAQ in the germline V gene.

CDR3 bases: TGCAGTGCTGGACCCAGGGAAAGGGGTGAAAAACTGTTTTTT. Protein sequence: CSAGPRERGEKLFF. The chain employs TRBV20-1 and TRBJ1-4; possibly TRBD1 for D (5 bases). This CDR3 is 14 amino acids long. Between the trimmed V and J ends, which lost 5 bases and 7 bases, there was a span of 17 bases. Per germline, CDR1 DFQATT and CDR2 SNEGSKA (reference sequence).

Concerning this clonotype itself: A much larger clone lies a single base off, so this may be a read error. The chain uses TRBV20-1 and TRBJ2-1, with TRBD1 as a possible D gene (5 bases). Trimming removed 4 bases from V and 10 bases from J, with 17 bases in between. The CDR3 has 13 residues. From germline, CDR1 is DFQATT and CDR2 SNEGSKA (reference sequence). CDR3 sequence: CSAISRQTYEQFF. The CDR3 nucleotides read TGCAGTGCTATTTCGAGACAGACCTACGAGCAGTTCTTC.

With respect to this clonotype: Given a much more abundant clone one base away, this may be a read error. The chain joins TRBV20-1 to TRBJ1-2; 7 bases match TRBD1. The ends lost 5 bases at V and 4 bases at J; junction bases unmatched: 7. Germline CDR1 reads DFQATT; CDR2 reads SNEGSKA (reference sequence). The CDR3 spans 13 residues. The CDR3 DNA reads TGCAGTGCTTCTAGGGGGGACAGCTATGGCTACACCTTC. This translates into CSASRGDSYGYTF.

The table lists this clonotype with a few counts. The genes are TRBV7-2 and TRBJ2-7; 7 bases agree with TRBD2. The CDR3 loop spans 14 amino acids. Germline CDR1 SGHTA, CDR2 FQGNSA. V shed 1 base, J shed 2 bases, and the junction held 2 bases outside the gene matches. In DNA form, the CDR3 reads TGTGCCAGCAGCTTAGTACTAGCGACCTACGAGCAGTACTTC. Translation: CASSLVLATYEQYF.

This sequence joins TRBV28 and TRBJ2-1, with D hard to call. V was shortened by 2 bases and J by 5 bases, with 10 bases between the two germline ends. Germline CDR1 and CDR2: MDHEN and SYDVKM. This CDR3 contains 14 residues. CDR3 protein: CASSLPPSDNEQFF. As DNA, the CDR3 is TGTGCCAGCAGTTTACCCCCTTCCGACAATGAGCAGTTCTTC.

The gene calls are TRBV10-3 and TRBJ1-1; D unclear. The CDR3 consists of 13 residues. CDR1 and CDR2 from the germline V gene are ENHRY and SYGVKD. The V gene lost 2 bases and the J gene lost 1 base, with 5 bases spanning the gap. In DNA, the CDR3 is TGTGCCATCAGTGAGGCCAGGAACACTGAAGCTTTCTTT. The encoded protein is CAISEARNTEAFF.

This clonotype was detected many times. The chain links TRBV6-2 or TRBV6-3 to TRBJ1-5; a weak D match, TRBD1 (5 bases). The V and J ends lost 2 bases and 8 bases respectively, with 7 bases between them. The CDR3 contains 12 residues. Looked up from germline, CDR1 is MNHEY and CDR2 is SVGEGT. DNA of the CDR3: TGTGCCAGCAGTTACGGGGGTGAGCCCCAGCATTTT. Translation gives CASSYGGEPQHF.

The chain recombines TRBV5-1 with TRBJ2-3, with 7 bases aligning to TRBD2. Per germline, CDR1 SGHRS and CDR2 YFSETQ. The V and J ends lost 2 bases and 2 bases, in that order; junction bases with no gene match: 8. This CDR3 region has 16 residues. In DNA, the CDR3 is TGCGCCAGCAGCTTCCTAGCGGCGGGAGCCACAGATACGCAGTATTTT. Translating it yields CASSFLAAGATDTQYF.

Turning to this clonotype: A much bigger clone sits one base away, suggesting this may be a read error. The V and J genes are TRBV27 and TRBJ2-2, with D perhaps TRBD2 (5 bases). The V gene lost 6 bases and the J gene lost 0 bases, with 11 bases spanning the gap. The CDR3 has 15 residues. The germline V gene has CDR1 MNHEY and CDR2 SMNVEV (reference sequence). CDR3 DNA sequence: TGTGCCAGCAGAATACTAGAGACGAACACCGGGGAGCTGTTTTTT. Its protein product is CASRILETNTGELFF.

This clonotype showed up just a few times. The CDR3 DNA reads as TGTGCCAGCACCCTAGCGGGCGGGGTCACCGGGGAGCTGTTTTTT. It specifies CASTLAGGVTGELFF. V is TRBV27 and J is TRBJ2-2; 8 positions agree with TRBD2. Trimming at V came to 7 bases and at J to 4 bases, leaving 8 bases not matched to a gene. The CDR3 is 15 residues long. CDR1 and CDR2 from the germline V gene are MNHEY and SMNVEV (reference sequence).

The V gene is TRBV5-6, the J gene TRBJ1-5; D perhaps matches TRBD1 (5 bases). Germline-derived CDR1 and CDR2 are SGHDT and YYEEEE. Deletions cut 3 bases from V and 2 bases from J, with 18 bases between. The CDR3 length is 17 residues. The CDR3 region has the DNA TGTGCCAGCAGCTGGGGGGATGGTTCCGACGGCAATCAGCCCCAGCATTTT. It yields the protein CASSWGDGSDGNQPQHF.